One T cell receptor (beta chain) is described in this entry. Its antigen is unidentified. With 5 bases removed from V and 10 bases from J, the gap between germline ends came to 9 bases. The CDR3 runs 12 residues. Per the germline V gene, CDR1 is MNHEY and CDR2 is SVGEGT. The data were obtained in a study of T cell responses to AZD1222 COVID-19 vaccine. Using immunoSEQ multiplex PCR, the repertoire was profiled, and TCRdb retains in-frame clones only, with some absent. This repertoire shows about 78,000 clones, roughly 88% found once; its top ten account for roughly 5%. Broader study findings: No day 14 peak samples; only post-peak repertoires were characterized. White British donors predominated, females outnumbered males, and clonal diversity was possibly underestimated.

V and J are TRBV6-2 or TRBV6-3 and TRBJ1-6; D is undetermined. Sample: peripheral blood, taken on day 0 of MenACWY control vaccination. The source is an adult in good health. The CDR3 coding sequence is TGTGCCAGCAGTGACTGGTACTCACCCCTCCACTTT. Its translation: CASSDWYSPLHF.